A selection of T cell receptor beta chains follows, all from one sample in a study of metastatic and nonmetastatic thyroid tumors. TCRdb re-called the PCR reads through MiXCR. The data show about 62,000 clones, roughly 4.1% seen once. The source material was blood. The receptors were sampled from a female donor with papillary thyroid cancer or a benign thyroid nodule (not recorded which). Some clones in this sample may be carry-over from other donors' samples. The CDR3 runs from the conserved cysteine through the conserved F or W. The D gene is left open where the match is weak. Where a row states a size, it is once, few, many or the class of an expanded clone; other rows omit it.

clone_size cdr3_length j_call v_call d_call cdr3_nt cdr3_aa
many 12 TRBJ2-1 TRBV19 . TGTGCCAGTGCCACTGGTTACAATGAGCAGTTCTTC CASATGYNEQFF
few 15 TRBJ2-7 TRBV20-1 TRBD2 TGCAGTGCTAGGGGAAATCGACTAGCGGTCGCAGAGCAGTACTTC CSARGNRLAVAEQYF
many 14 TRBJ2-3 TRBV6-6 . TGTGCCAGCAGTTACGACGGCCACACAGATACGCAGTATTTT CASSYDGHTDTQYF
medium-sized 15 TRBJ2-7 TRBV6-5 . TGTGCCAGCAGTTACTCAGAGGGGTCGTCCTACGAGCAGTACTTC CASSYSEGSSYEQYF
many 15 TRBJ1-2 TRBV5-1 . TGCGCCAGCAGCTTGGGGGACGCTGGTAACTATGGCTACACCTTC CASSLGDAGNYGYTF
few 13 TRBJ1-2 TRBV20-1 . TGCAGTGAACCTACCAGCGGTGGAAGTGGCTACACCTTC CSEPTSGGSGYTF
. 15 TRBJ1-2 TRBV5-5 . TGTGCCAGCAGCTTGGAGGGGCCTTCATACTATGGCTACACCTTC CASSLEGPSYYGYTF
. 16 TRBJ1-2 TRBV6-1 TRBD1 TGTGCCAGAAAACTTTACCAGGAACAGGGGCAGGACGGCTACACCTTC CARKLYQEQGQDGYTF
few 15 TRBJ2-3 TRBV5-1 TRBD2 TGCGCCAGCAGCTTAAGGACTAGCGGCACAGATACGCAGTATTTT CASSLRTSGTDTQYF
many 14 TRBJ1-1 TRBV20-1 . TGCAGTGCTATAAAGGGGTTGCAAGACACTGAAGCTTTCTTT CSAIKGLQDTEAFF
few 17 TRBJ2-2 TRBV2 TRBD2 TGTGCCAGCAGTACCCCAAAGGGAGGGACGAACACCGGGGAGCTGTTTTTT CASSTPKGGTNTGELFF
. 13 TRBJ2-3 TRBV6-1 TRBD1 TGTGCCAGCGGACAGGACCGCACAGATACGCAGTATTTT CASGQDRTDTQYF
many 13 TRBJ2-7 TRBV30 . TGTGCCTGGAGTATAAGTTTTTCCTACGAGCAGTACTTC CAWSISFSYEQYF
many 14 TRBJ2-1 TRBV4-1 TRBD1 TGCGCCAGCAGCCAAAGCGGAGCGAGGGGGCAGCAGTTCTTC CASSQSGARGQQFF
many 19 TRBJ2-5 TRBV5-1 TRBD1 TGCGCCAGCAGCTTGTATGCCCCGGGACAGGGTAGTCGGGAAGAGACCCAGTACTTC CASSLYAPGQGSREETQYF
many 13 TRBJ1-6 TRBV3-1 . TGTGCCAGCAGCCCCCCAGGGCTCGCACCCCTCCACTTT CASSPPGLAPLHF
many 15 TRBJ2-5 TRBV5-1 TRBD2 TGCGCCAGCAGTTTCCTAGCGGGAGGGGGGGAGACCCAGTACTTC CASSFLAGGGETQYF
many 13 TRBJ2-3 TRBV5-1 . TGCGCCAGCAGTGGAGAGTTCGGAGATACGCAGTATTTT CASSGEFGDTQYF
. 13 TRBJ1-5 TRBV5-1 . TGCGCCAGCAGCTTGGAGCCAAATCAGCCCCAGCATTTT CASSLEPNQPQHF
many 15 TRBJ2-6 TRBV19 . TGTGCCAGCACGGTGTCTGAGCCTGGGGCCAACGTCCTGACTTTC CASTVSEPGANVLTF
few 12 TRBJ1-2 TRBV30 . TGCGCCTGGAGTCTCTACATCTATGGCTACACCTTC CAWSLYIYGYTF
few 13 TRBJ1-3 TRBV19 TRBD1 TGTGCCAGTAGGGGACAGGGTGTAAACACCACATATTTT CASRGQGVNTTYF
. 15 TRBJ2-7 TRBV20-1 TRBD2 TGCAGTGCTAGCAGAAGTTCTAGCGGCTCCTACGATCATTACTTC CSASRSSSGSYDHYF
many 16 TRBJ1-6 TRBV27 . TGTGCCAGCAGTTTTAATCTGGGAGGGTGGGATTCACCCCTCCACTTT CASSFNLGGWDSPLHF
many 17 TRBJ1-6 TRBV20-1 . TGCAGTGCCCCGACGGGGAGGGCGAGCTCCTATAATTCACCCCTCCACTTT CSAPTGRASSYNSPLHF
many 15 TRBJ2-5 TRBV6-1 . TGTGCCAGCACCCGAAACAGGGCAAGGGAGGAGACCCAGTACTTC CASTRNRAREETQYF
few 15 TRBJ2-5 TRBV7-7 TRBD2 TGTGCTAGCAGCTTTATGTCGGGGGGGCAAGAGACCCAGTACTTC CASSFMSGGQETQYF
few 14 TRBJ2-7 TRBV11-2 . TGTGCCAGCAGCTTAGCAGGGGTCCCCTACGAGCAGTACTTC CASSLAGVPYEQYF
many 13 TRBJ1-1 TRBV30 TRBD1 TGTGCCGGATACAGGGGGATGAACACTGAAGCTTTCTTT CAGYRGMNTEAFF
many 12 TRBJ2-2 TRBV6-1 . TGTGCCAGCAACGAGGACCCCGGGGAGCTGTTTTTT CASNEDPGELFF
few 14 TRBJ1-2 TRBV20-1 . TGCAGTGCTAGCTCTATGGGGATCAACTATGGCTACACCTTC CSASSMGINYGYTF
many 14 TRBJ2-1 TRBV10-3 . TGTGCCATCAGTGGGTCGGTTCAAGGCGAGGAGCAGTTCTTC CAISGSVQGEEQFF
many 16 TRBJ2-3 TRBV11-3 . TGTGCCAGCAGCTCTCCTGTACGGGGGAGCACAGATACGCAGTATTTT CASSSPVRGSTDTQYF
many 13 TRBJ1-2 TRBV5-4 TRBD1 TGTGCCAGCAGCTTGGCAGGGGGCTGGGGCTACACCTTC CASSLAGGWGYTF
few 15 TRBJ1-5 TRBV6-2/TRBV6-3 TRBD1 TGTGCCAGCTGCTTGACAGGGGGCAGCAATCAGCCCCAGCATTTT CASCLTGGSNQPQHF
. 14 TRBJ1-2 TRBV5-1 TRBD1 TGCGCCAGCAGAACAGGGGGCATTGGCTATGGCTACACCTTC CASRTGGIGYGYTF
few 15 TRBJ2-5 TRBV11-3 TRBD2 TGTGCCAGCACCCCGGGACTAGCGGGACAAGAGACCCAGTACTTC CASTPGLAGQETQYF
many 11 TRBJ2-7 TRBV30 . TGTGCCTGGGGCAACTCCTACGAGCAGTACTTC CAWGNSYEQYF
many 14 TRBJ2-1 TRBV7-2 TRBD2 TGTGCCAGCAGCAAACTAGCGGGAGTGGGTGAGCAGTTCTTC CASSKLAGVGEQFF
few 14 TRBJ2-1 TRBV20-1 . TGCAGTGCTAGTAGCCCCACCGGCTACAATGAGCAGTTCTTC CSASSPTGYNEQFF
few 17 TRBJ2-7 TRBV10-1 . TGCGCCAGCAGTACAAGAACCGGGACCACGGGACCCTACGAGCAGTACTTC CASSTRTGTTGPYEQYF